The 25 T cell receptor beta chains in this list originate from one sample, sequenced in a study of blood T cell repertoires in COVID-19. Generated by immunoSEQ multiplex PCR, the TCRdb table keeps only in-frame clones and is missing some. In the table there are more than 85,000 clones, approximately 85% of which are singletons. The sequencing input was peripheral blood. Every receptor here comes from a man aged 45-65 years with acute or convalescent COVID-19.

The CDR3 reads CASSQAAGGPDTQYF. The CDR3 DNA is TGTGCCAGCAGCCAAGCGGCGGGAGGGCCAGATACGCAGTATTTT. The chain has TRBV14 and TRBJ2-3; 9 positions match TRBD2. There are 15 residues in the CDR3. Germline CDR1 is SGHDN and CDR2 is FVKESK. Trimming took 1 base from V and 4 from J; bases not matched to a gene: 3.

The chain carries TRBV12-3 or TRBV12-4 and TRBJ2-5; D might be TRBD1 (5 bases). The V gene lost 6 bases and the J gene lost 3 bases, with 8 bases spanning the gap. The CDR3 has 12 residues. CDR3 bases: TGTGCCAGCAGGTCCAGGGAAGAGACCCAGTACTTC. It codes for CASRSREETQYF.

The chain links TRBV27 to TRBJ2-7, with TRBD1 identical over 10 bases. CDR1 and CDR2 from the germline V gene are MNHEY and SMNVEV (reference sequence). J gave up 2 bases and V 3 bases, and 13 bases lay outside the gene matches. The CDR3 loop spans 18 amino acids. The CDR3, as DNA: TGTGCCAGCAGTTTCCTTGTCCCGGGACAGGGGATCGCCTACGAGCAGTACTTC. This translates into CASSFLVPGQGIAYEQYF.

This clone appeared a single time. The CDR3 protein is CASSFNPTGYQETQYF. The CDR3 nucleotides are TGTGCCAGCAGCTTTAACCCCACGGGGTACCAAGAGACCCAGTACTTC. The chain combines TRBV7-6 with TRBJ2-5; the D gene is possibly TRBD2 (5 bases). This CDR3 spans 16 amino acids. Germline V gene sequence: CDR1 SGHVS, CDR2 FNYEAQ. The V end was cut by 3 bases, the J end by 0 bases, with 14 bases between. The full variable domain, in which reference TRBV7-6 and TRBJ2-5 provide the parts outside the CDR3, is GAGVSQSPRYKVTKRGQDVALRCDPISGHVSLYWYRQALGQGPEFLTYFNYEAQQDKSGLPNDRFSAERPEGSISTLTIQRTEQRDSAMYRCASSFNPTGYQETQYFGPGTRLLVL.

The chain links TRBV10-3 to TRBJ1-1; no reliable D call. The germline gives CDR1 ENHRY, CDR2 SYGVKD. The CDR3 loop spans 18 amino acids. Trimming left V 5 bases short and J 0 bases short, with 22 bases between. CDR3 sequence (DNA): TGTGCCATCAGTCCCTCCCGGACTCAAACCAATATGAACACTGAAGCTTTCTTT. This translates into CAISPSRTQTNMNTEAFF.

The gene calls are TRBV11-2 and TRBJ1-3; 8 nucleotides match TRBD1. Germline loops: CDR1 SGHAT, CDR2 FQNNGV. With V trimmed by 3 bases and J by 5 bases, 3 bases remained unmatched. This CDR3 has 14 amino acids. Here the CDR3 reads CASSLGRGRNTIYF. The CDR3 DNA is TGTGCCAGCAGCTTGGGCAGGGGGCGAAACACCATATATTTT.

This chain uses TRBV7-2 with TRBJ2-5; 9 bases match TRBD2. Germline CDR1 SGHTA, CDR2 FQGNSA. Trimming removed 5 bases from V and 4 bases from J; junction bases left unmatched: 11. The CDR3 is made up of 16 amino acids. The CDR3 region is CASSPRGSGGSETQYF. The CDR3 bases are TGTGCCAGCAGCCCCCGCGGTAGCGGGGGTTCAGAGACCCAGTACTTC.

The CDR3 loop is CASSERGLSNEQFF. DNA of the CDR3: TGCGCCAGCAGTGAGCGCGGACTTTCCAATGAGCAGTTCTTC. This chain uses TRBV10-1 with TRBJ2-1, with D maybe TRBD2 (5 bases). This CDR3 spans 14 amino acids. V was clipped by 2 bases and J by 6 bases, with 11 bases between them. Germline CDR1 WNHNN, CDR2 SYGVQD (reference sequence).

The chain carries TRBV20-1 and TRBJ2-7; 8 bases are a match to TRBD2. Germline V gene sequence: CDR1 DFQATT, CDR2 SNEGSKA (reference sequence). V dropped 5 bases and J dropped 5; count of bases not matched to a gene: 2. The length of the CDR3 is 11 residues. The CDR3 DNA sequence: TGCAGTGCTGCTAGCGGGCACGAGCAGTACTTC. Protein sequence: CSAASGHEQYF.

V is TRBV4-1 and J is TRBJ2-7; 13 nucleotides match TRBD2. Germline V gene data show CDR1 as MGHRA and CDR2 as YSYEKL. This CDR3 comprises 17 residues. Trimming took 0 bases from V and 7 from J; bases not matched to a gene: 9. CDR3 sequence: CASSQDRWTSGSGEQYF. DNA of the CDR3: TGCGCCAGCAGCCAAGATAGGTGGACTAGCGGGAGCGGTGAGCAGTACTTC.

V usage is TRBV7-2 and J usage is TRBJ2-7; D may be TRBD1 (6 bases). Trimming cost V 0 bases and J 3 bases, with 15 bases left between them. From germline, CDR1 is SGHTA and CDR2 FQGNSA. The CDR3 covers 16 residues. CDR3 nucleotides: TGTGCCAGCAGCTTAGCTGCAGGGGCCGGGAACTACGAGCAGTACTTC. Translated, it gives CASSLAAGAGNYEQYF.

The chain carries TRBV2 and TRBJ2-2; D gene unclear. V shed 6 bases and J shed 1 base, with 3 bases lying between them. CDR1 is SNHLY, CDR2 FYNNEI, per germline. The CDR3 has 12 residues. CDR3 sequence reads: CASSMNTGELFF. CDR3 nucleotides: TGTGCCAGCAGCATGAACACCGGGGAGCTGTTTTTT.

This sequence joins TRBV9 and TRBJ2-3; no firm D call. Trimming pared 0 bases from V and 4 bases from J, leaving 15 bases between. This CDR3 spans 16 amino acids. Germline-derived CDR1 and CDR2 are SGDLS and YYNGEE. The CDR3, as DNA: TGTGCCAGCAGCGTAGTGGCCAACACCCGTCCAGATACGCAGTATTTT. This codes for CASSVVANTRPDTQYF.

Only one count was recorded for this clone. The chain recombines TRBV7-9 with TRBJ2-1; D gene ambiguous. This CDR3 region has 14 residues. In germline, CDR1 is SEHNR, CDR2 FQNEAQ (reference sequence). Trimming cost V 5 bases and J 5 bases, with 13 bases left between them. The CDR3, as DNA: TGTGCCAGCAGCCCTCGGAACACTAACAATGAGCAGTTCTTC. Protein product: CASSPRNTNNEQFF.

The CDR3 reads CASTPDRDTQYF. DNA for the CDR3: TGTGCCAGCACCCCGGACAGGGATACGCAGTATTTT. The gene calls are TRBV5-6 and TRBJ2-3; 7 nucleotides agree with TRBD1. The CDR3 is 12 residues long. Trimming took 6 bases from V and 6 from J; bases not matched to a gene: 4. Germline CDR1 and CDR2: SGHDT and YYEEEE.

The chain combines TRBV24-1 with TRBJ2-3, with TRBD1 matching 7 bases. Trimming cost V 0 bases and J 2 bases; bases outside gene matches: 4. The CDR3 has 16 residues. Germline V CDR1 and CDR2: KGHDR, SFDVKD. The CDR3 sequence is CATSDLEGANTDTQYF. The CDR3 DNA follows: TGTGCCACCAGTGATTTGGAGGGGGCGAACACAGATACGCAGTATTTT.

This clone was recorded once. V and J are TRBV9 and TRBJ2-2, with 14 bases that match TRBD2. V dropped 4 bases and J dropped 5; count of bases not matched to a gene: 10. Germline-derived CDR1 and CDR2 are SGDLS and YYNGEE. The CDR3 spans 18 residues. The CDR3 region has the DNA TGTGCCAGCAGCTTCGGACTAGCGGGAGGTTTGGGAACCGGGGAGCTGTTTTTT. It translates to CASSFGLAGGLGTGELFF. The full variable domain, in which reference TRBV9 and TRBJ2-2 provide the parts outside the CDR3, is DSGVTQTPKHLITATGQRVTLRCSPRSGDLSVYWYQQSLDQGLQFLIQYYNGEERAKGNILERFSAQQFPDLHSELNLSSLELGDSALYFCASSFGLAGGLGTGELFFGEGSRLTVL.

The chain is built from TRBV6-5 and TRBJ1-4, with 8 bases fitting TRBD1. This CDR3 contains 15 residues. V lost 6 bases to trimming and J lost 4 bases; unmatched junction nucleotides: 7. The germline CDR1 and CDR2 sequences are MNHEY and SVGAGI. In DNA, the CDR3 is TGTGCCAGCAGCCACAGGGGGTTCAATAATGAAAAACTGTTTTTT. This codes for CASSHRGFNNEKLFF.

This clone was found a few times. V is TRBV18 and J is TRBJ2-1; 8 nucleotides line up with TRBD1. V was clipped by 5 bases and J by 3 bases; unmatched bases: 3. In germline, CDR1 is KGHSH, CDR2 LQKENI. The CDR3 is 14 amino acids. CDR3 nucleotides: TGTGCCAGCTCAGGGACAGGATACTACAATGAGCAGTTCTTC. The encoded protein is CASSGTGYYNEQFF.

As concerns this clone: The junction and the germline gene differ at one end; a read error may be behind it. The CDR3 protein is CASSLATGRAVPF. For the CDR3, the DNA is TGTGCCAGCAGCTTAGCGACAGGTCGGGCAGTCCCCTTC. V is TRBV11-2 and J is TRBJ1-2; D perhaps matches TRBD1 (6 bases). Germline CDR1 SGHAT, CDR2 FQNNGV. The CDR3 is 13 amino acids.

This sequence joins TRBV2 and TRBJ1-6; no definite D call. Germline V lookup: CDR1 SNHLY, CDR2 FYNNEI. V was cut by 4 bases and J by 0 bases, with 16 bases left in between. This CDR3 has 18 residues. The chain's CDR3 is CASSAPNGVGSYNSPLHF. The CDR3 nucleotides are TGTGCCAGCAGTGCTCCTAACGGGGTTGGCTCCTATAATTCACCCCTCCACTTT.

This chain joins TRBV7-9 and TRBJ2-5; 10 bases fit TRBD2. The J segment lost 4 bases and the V segment lost 2 bases, leaving 1 base of the junction unmatched. The CDR3 length is 14 residues. Germline V gene data show CDR1 as SEHNR and CDR2 as FQNEAQ (reference sequence). Here the CDR3 DNA reads TGTGCCAGCAGCTTACTAGCGGGAGTAGAGACCCAGTACTTC. It yields the protein CASSLLAGVETQYF.

This chain links TRBV28 with TRBJ2-3; D may be TRBD1 (6 bases). The CDR3 sequence is 15 residues long. With 5 bases removed from V and 2 bases from J, the gap between germline ends came to 14 bases. Germline V gene sequence: CDR1 MDHEN, CDR2 SYDVKM. CDR3 sequence (DNA): TGTGCCAGCAGTCCTAGGGGGACCCCCACAGATACGCAGTATTTT. Its translation: CASSPRGTPTDTQYF. The variable domain in full, with the rest retrieved from reference TRBV28 and TRBJ2-3, is DVKVTQSSRYLVKRTGEKVFLECVQDMDHENMFWYRQDPGLGLRLIYFSYDVKMKEKGDIPEGYSVSREKKERFSLILESASTNQTSMYLCASSPRGTPTDTQYFGPGTRLTVL.

This clone appeared a few times. The chain has TRBV2 and TRBJ1-2; weak D call: TRBD1 (6 bases). This CDR3 is 14 amino acids long. In germline, CDR1 is SNHLY, CDR2 FYNNEI. Trimming removed 6 bases at V and 0 bases at J, with 11 bases between. The CDR3 DNA sequence: TGTGCCAGCAGATTGGACAGAGCTAACTATGGCTACACCTTC. Its protein product is CASRLDRANYGYTF.

V and J are TRBV11-2 and TRBJ2-3; 13 nucleotides agree with TRBD2. The CDR3 runs to 17 residues. Losses at the gene ends were 0 bases for V and 0 bases for J; bases not matched to a gene: 0. The germline CDR1 and CDR2 sequences are SGHAT and FQNNGV. The CDR3 DNA reads TGTGCCAGCAGCTTAGAACTAGCGGGGGGGAGCACAGATACGCAGTATTTT. Its translation: CASSLELAGGSTDTQYF.